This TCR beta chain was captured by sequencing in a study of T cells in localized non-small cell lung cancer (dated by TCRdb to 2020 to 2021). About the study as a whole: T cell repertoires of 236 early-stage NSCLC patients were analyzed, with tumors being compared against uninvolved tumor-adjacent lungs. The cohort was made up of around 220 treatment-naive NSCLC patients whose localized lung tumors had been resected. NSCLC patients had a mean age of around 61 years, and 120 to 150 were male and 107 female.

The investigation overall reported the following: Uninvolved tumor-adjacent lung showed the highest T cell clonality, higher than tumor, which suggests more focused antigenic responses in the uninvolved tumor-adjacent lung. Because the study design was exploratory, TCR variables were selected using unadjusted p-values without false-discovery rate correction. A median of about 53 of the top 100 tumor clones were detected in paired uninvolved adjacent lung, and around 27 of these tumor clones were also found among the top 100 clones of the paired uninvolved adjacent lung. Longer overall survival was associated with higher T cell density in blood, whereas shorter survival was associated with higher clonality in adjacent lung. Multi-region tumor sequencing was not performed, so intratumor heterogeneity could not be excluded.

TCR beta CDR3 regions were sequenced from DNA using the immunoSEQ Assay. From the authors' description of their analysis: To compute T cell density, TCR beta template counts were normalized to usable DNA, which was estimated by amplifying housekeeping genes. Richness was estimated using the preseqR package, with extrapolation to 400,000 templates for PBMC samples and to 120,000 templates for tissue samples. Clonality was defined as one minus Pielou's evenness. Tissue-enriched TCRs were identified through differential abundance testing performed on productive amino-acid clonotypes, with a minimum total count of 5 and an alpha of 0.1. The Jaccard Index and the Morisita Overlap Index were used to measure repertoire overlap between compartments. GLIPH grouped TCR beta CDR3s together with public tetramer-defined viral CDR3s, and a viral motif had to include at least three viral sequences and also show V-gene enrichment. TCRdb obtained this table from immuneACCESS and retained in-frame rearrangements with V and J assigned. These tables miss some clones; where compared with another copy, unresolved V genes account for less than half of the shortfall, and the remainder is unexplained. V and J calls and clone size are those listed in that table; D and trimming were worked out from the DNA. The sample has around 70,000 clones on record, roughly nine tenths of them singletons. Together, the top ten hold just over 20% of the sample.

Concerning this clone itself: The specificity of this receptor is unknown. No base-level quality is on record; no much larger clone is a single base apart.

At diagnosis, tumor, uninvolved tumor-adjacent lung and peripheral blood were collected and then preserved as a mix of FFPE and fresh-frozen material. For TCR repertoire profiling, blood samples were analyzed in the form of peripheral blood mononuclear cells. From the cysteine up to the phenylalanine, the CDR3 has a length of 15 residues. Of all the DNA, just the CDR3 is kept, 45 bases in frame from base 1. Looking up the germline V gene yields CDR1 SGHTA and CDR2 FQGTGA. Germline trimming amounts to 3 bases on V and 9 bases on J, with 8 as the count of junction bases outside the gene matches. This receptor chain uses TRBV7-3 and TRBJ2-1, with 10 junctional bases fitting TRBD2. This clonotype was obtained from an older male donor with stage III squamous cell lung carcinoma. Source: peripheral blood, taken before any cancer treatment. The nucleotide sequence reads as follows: TGTGCCAGCAGCTTGTCAGCGGGGGGGCGGAGTGAGCAGTTCTTC. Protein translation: CASSLSAGGRSEQFF.